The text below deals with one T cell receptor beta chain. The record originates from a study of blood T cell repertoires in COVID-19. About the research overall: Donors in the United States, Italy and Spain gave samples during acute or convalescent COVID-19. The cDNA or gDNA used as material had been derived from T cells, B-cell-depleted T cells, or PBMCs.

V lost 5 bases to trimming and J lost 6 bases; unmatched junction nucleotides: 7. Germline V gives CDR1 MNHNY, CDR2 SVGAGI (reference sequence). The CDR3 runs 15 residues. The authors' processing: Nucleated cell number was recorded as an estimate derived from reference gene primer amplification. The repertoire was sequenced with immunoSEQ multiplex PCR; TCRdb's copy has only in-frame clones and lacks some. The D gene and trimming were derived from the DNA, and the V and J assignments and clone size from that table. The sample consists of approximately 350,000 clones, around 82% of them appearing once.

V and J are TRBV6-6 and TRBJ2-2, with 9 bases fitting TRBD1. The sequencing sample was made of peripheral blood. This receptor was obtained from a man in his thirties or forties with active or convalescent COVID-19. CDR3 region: CASSHRDRASGELFF. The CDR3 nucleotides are TGTGCCAGCAGTCACCGGGACAGGGCATCCGGGGAGCTGTTTTTT.